This entry concerns a single T cell receptor (beta chain). Its antigen is undetermined. Since a much larger clone is just one base distant, this may be a read error. This sample was taken from a study of Graves' ophthalmopathy and Graves' hyperthyroidism. Study summary: The collection of peripheral blood took place at initial diagnosis, before any treatment.

If patients had other autoimmune diseases, uncontrolled infections, pregnancy or lactation, they were excluded. Clinical symptoms, serum thyroxine, TRAb, thyroid ultrasound and orbital computed tomography were relied on for diagnosis. The CDR3 contains 16 residues. Germline V CDR1 and CDR2: SGHAT, FQNNGV. Notes on the study in general: Ophthalmopathy could be told apart from stable hyperthyroidism by a 13-signature model (under 90% sensitivity, about 81% specificity).

From RNA, the CDR3 regions of TCR beta chains were amplified and sequenced. RT-PCR with HTBI primers came first, then second-round multiplex PCR. TCRdb analysed the multiplex PCR reads with MiXCR anew, one entry per CDR3 protein. The sample has about 640,000 distinct CDR3 sequences, 35% to 50% seen once. The source is an adult man with Graves' ophthalmopathy. This chain links TRBV11-2 with TRBJ1-4; D perhaps matches TRBD1 (5 bases). Sequenced sample: peripheral blood. Here the CDR3 reads CASSFPGWGTNEKLSF. The CDR3 nucleotides read TGTGCCAGCAGCTTCCCCGGGTGGGGGACTAATGAAAAACTGTCTTTT.